These 11 T cell receptor beta chains share one sample of origin, sequenced in a study of T cells in Graves' hyperthyroidism and ophthalmopathy. TCR beta CDR3 sequences were amplified from RNA transcripts. In the first-round RT-PCR of the TCR CDR3, the HTBI primer set was used. Each CDR3 protein is one row after TCRdb ran MiXCR on the multiplex PCR reads. The sample yields nearly 600,000 distinct CDR3 sequences, approximately 15% seen once. The sample was blood. The receptors come from a woman aged 25-40 years with Graves' hyperthyroidism that later progressed to Graves' ophthalmopathy.

This clonotype came up many times. V usage is TRBV6-2 or TRBV6-3 and J usage is TRBJ2-7; D may be TRBD1 (6 bases). CDR1 MNHEY and CDR2 SVGEGT come from the germline V gene. The CDR3 has 13 residues. The V gene lost 5 bases and the J gene lost 2 bases, with 10 bases spanning the gap. The CDR3 region has the DNA TGTGCCAGCAGTAACCCAGGGGCCTACGAGCAGTACTTC. Its translation: CASSNPGAYEQYF.

Many counts were recorded for this clonotype. The chain carries TRBV12-3 or TRBV12-4 and TRBJ1-4, with D maybe TRBD1 (6 bases). V was shortened by 5 bases and J by 8 bases, with 12 bases between the two germline ends. This CDR3 has 13 amino acids. The CDR3 sequence: CASSPGEEEKLFF. CDR3 DNA: TGTGCCAGCAGTCCAGGGGAGGAAGAAAAACTGTTTTTT.

This chain connects TRBV20-1 to TRBJ1-4; no reliable D call. Germline V CDR1 and CDR2: DFQATT, SNEGSKA (reference sequence). This CDR3 is built from 12 residues. V gave up 3 bases and J gave up 7 bases, with 9 bases separating them. The CDR3 DNA reads TGCAGTGCTAGTCTAGAGGGTGAAAAACTGTTTTTT. Translated, it gives CSASLEGEKLFF.

This clonotype showed up just a few times. The V gene is TRBV7-9, the J gene TRBJ2-4, with 8 bases fitting TRBD2. The length of the CDR3 is 14 residues. CDR1 and CDR2 from the germline V gene are SEHNR and FQNEAQ (reference sequence). V was clipped by 5 bases and J by 8 bases; unmatched bases: 8. The CDR3 nucleotides read TGTGCCAGCAGCCTCGGTCGGGGGGGAGACATTCAGTACTTC. It translates to CASSLGRGGDIQYF.

This clonotype has just a few counts. V is TRBV14 and J is TRBJ2-7; either TRBD1 or TRBD2 may fit D (7 bases each). V was cut by 4 bases and J by 3 bases, with 19 bases left in between. The CDR3 spans 16 residues. The V gene's germline CDR1 is SGHDN and CDR2 FVKESK. This CDR3 reads CASSPLGGGDRYEQYF. CDR3 nucleotides: TGTGCCAGCAGCCCCCTGGGAGGGGGCGACCGCTACGAGCAGTACTTC.

Ten or more counts support this clonotype. This chain links TRBV12-3 or TRBV12-4 with TRBJ2-3; unclear D gene. V lost 3 bases and J 5 bases, leaving 6 bases between the germline ends. The CDR3 is 12 amino acids. DNA for the CDR3: TGTGCCAGCAGTTTTTTAAGAGATACGCAGTATTTT. Encoded protein: CASSFLRDTQYF.

This clonotype has only a few counts. The gene calls are TRBV2 and TRBJ1-5, with a tentative D call TRBD1 (5 bases). CDR1 is SNHLY and CDR2 is FYNNEI in the germline V gene. This CDR3 region has 15 residues. Trimming removed 6 bases from V and 0 bases from J, with 12 bases in between. This CDR3 is CASRVTETSNQPQHF. CDR3 DNA: TGTGCCAGCAGGGTGACAGAAACTAGCAATCAGCCCCAGCATTTT.

The sample holds many counts of this clonotype. The chain couples TRBV10-3 to TRBJ2-1; 12 bases agree with TRBD2. CDR1 is ENHRY and CDR2 is SYGVKD in the germline V gene. Trimming cost V 6 bases and J 0 bases; bases outside gene matches: 3. The CDR3 has 16 amino acids. The CDR3 nucleotides are TGTGCCATCAGAGAGACTAGCGGGAGCTCCTACAATGAGCAGTTCTTC. Translated, it gives CAIRETSGSSYNEQFF.

This chain links TRBV19 with TRBJ2-1; 10 bases map to TRBD2. CDR3 size: 16 residues. J was trimmed by 8 bases and V by 5 bases; bases with no gene match: 12. Per the germline V gene, CDR1 is LNHDA and CDR2 is SQIVND (reference sequence). This CDR3 is CASSDDLAGVTDEQFF. The CDR3 nucleotides read TGTGCCAGTAGTGACGATCTAGCGGGAGTAACCGATGAGCAGTTCTTC. Full variable domain (outside the CDR3, taken from reference TRBV19 and TRBJ2-1): DGGITQSPKYLFRKEGQNVTLSCEQNLNHDAMYWYRQDPGQGLRLIYYSQIVNDFQKGDIAEGYSVSREKKESFPLTVTSAQKNPTAFYLCASSDDLAGVTDEQFFGPGTRLTVL.

The sample holds many counts of this clonotype. The rearrangement uses TRBV29-1 and TRBJ2-1; no clear D. CDR1 is SQVTM, CDR2 ANQGSEA, per germline. This CDR3 contains 15 residues. V gave up 3 bases and J gave up 3 bases, with 15 bases separating them. The CDR3 is CSVDGQPSNYNEQFF. DNA of the CDR3: TGCAGCGTTGATGGGCAACCATCGAACTACAATGAGCAGTTCTTC.

In its sample, this clonotype was seen many times. This chain's CDR3 is CASSSSQGPNEKLFF. The CDR3 coding sequence is TGTGCCAGCAGTTCATCACAGGGCCCTAATGAAAAACTGTTTTTT. This rearrangement joins TRBV28 to TRBJ1-4; possibly TRBD1 for D (6 bases). From germline, CDR1 is MDHEN and CDR2 SYDVKM. The CDR3 is 15 residues long. V lost 4 bases and J 3 bases, leaving 12 bases between the germline ends.